Listed here is a single T cell receptor (beta chain). Germline V CDR1 and CDR2: SGHRS, YFSETQ. The CDR3 runs 17 residues. Unmatched junction bases numbered 7, after V lost 2 bases and J lost 0 bases. This specimen comes from a study of blood T cells in healthy people across ages. Then a second PCR, running about 6 to 11 cycles, was carried out with a sample-barcoded 5' primer and a J-beta primer mix. One entry per CDR3 protein, called by TCRdb with MiXCR from the 5' RACE reads. Of 1.8 million or so distinct CDR3 sequences listed, around 42% are singletons. The clonotype was recovered from a human donor in good health. The rearrangement joins TRBV5-1 to TRBJ2-5; 10 nucleotides agree with TRBD2. Sequencing used blood. The CDR3, as DNA: TGCGCCAGCAGCTTCGGTAGCGGGGGGACGTACCAAGAGACCCAGTACTTC. Residues: CASSFGSGGTYQETQYF.